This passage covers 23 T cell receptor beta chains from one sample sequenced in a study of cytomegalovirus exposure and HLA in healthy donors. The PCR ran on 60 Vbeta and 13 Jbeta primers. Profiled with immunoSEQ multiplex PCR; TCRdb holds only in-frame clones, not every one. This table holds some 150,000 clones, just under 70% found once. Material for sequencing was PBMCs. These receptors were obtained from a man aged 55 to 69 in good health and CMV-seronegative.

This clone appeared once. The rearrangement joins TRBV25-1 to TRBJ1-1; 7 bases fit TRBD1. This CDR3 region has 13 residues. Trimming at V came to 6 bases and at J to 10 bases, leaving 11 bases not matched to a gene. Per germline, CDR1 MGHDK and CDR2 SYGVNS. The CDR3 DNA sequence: TGTGCCAGCAGAACTACAGGGGAGGATGGAGCTTTCTTT. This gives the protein CASRTTGEDGAFF.

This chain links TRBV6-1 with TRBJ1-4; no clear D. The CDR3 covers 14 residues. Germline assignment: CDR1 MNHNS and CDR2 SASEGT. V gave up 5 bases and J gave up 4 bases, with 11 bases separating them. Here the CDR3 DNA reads TGTGCCAGCAGTCGGATTGGGCATAATGAAAAACTGTTTTTT. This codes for CASSRIGHNEKLFF.

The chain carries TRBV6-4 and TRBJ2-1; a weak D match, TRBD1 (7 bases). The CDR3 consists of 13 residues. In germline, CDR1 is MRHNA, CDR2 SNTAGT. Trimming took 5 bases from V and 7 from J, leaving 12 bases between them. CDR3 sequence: CASSQGGRNEQFF. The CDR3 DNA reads TGTGCCAGCAGTCAGGGGGGTCGGAATGAGCAGTTCTTC.

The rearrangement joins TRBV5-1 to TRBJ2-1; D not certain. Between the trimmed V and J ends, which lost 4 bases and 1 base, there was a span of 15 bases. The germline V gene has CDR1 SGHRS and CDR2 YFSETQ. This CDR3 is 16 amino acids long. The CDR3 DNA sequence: TGCGCCAGCAGCATTGACATATCCTTTTCCTACAATGAGCAGTTCTTC. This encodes CASSIDISFSYNEQFF.

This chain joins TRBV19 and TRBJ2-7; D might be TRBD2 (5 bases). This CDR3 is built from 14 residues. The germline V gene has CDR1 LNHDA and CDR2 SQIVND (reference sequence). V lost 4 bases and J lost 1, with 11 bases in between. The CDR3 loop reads CASSTGGGSYEQYF. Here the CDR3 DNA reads TGTGCCAGTAGTACCGGTGGCGGGTCCTACGAGCAGTACTTC.

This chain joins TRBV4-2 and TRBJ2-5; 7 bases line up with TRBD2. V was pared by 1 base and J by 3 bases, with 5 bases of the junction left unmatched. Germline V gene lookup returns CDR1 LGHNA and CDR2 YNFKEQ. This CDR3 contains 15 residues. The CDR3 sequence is CASSQVGGGEETQYF. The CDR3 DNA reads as TGTGCCAGCAGCCAAGTGGGCGGGGGTGAAGAGACCCAGTACTTC.

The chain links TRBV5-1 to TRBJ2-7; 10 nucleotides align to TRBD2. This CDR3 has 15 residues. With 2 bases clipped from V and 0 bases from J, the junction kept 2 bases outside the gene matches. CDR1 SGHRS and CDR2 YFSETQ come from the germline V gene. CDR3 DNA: TGCGCCAGCAGCTTCCAGCGGGGGGGCTCCTACGAGCAGTACTTC. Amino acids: CASSFQRGGSYEQYF.

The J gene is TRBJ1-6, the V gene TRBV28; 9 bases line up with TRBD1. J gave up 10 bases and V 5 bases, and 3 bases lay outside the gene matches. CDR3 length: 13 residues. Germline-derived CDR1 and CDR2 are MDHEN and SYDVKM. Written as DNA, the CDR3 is TGTGCCAGCAGTACAGGACAGGGGTCACCCCTCCACTTT. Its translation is CASSTGQGSPLHF. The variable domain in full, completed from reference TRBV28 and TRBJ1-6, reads DVKVTQSSRYLVKRTGEKVFLECVQDMDHENMFWYRQDPGLGLRLIYFSYDVKMKEKGDIPEGYSVSREKKERFSLILESASTNQTSMYLCASSTGQGSPLHFGNGTRLTVT.

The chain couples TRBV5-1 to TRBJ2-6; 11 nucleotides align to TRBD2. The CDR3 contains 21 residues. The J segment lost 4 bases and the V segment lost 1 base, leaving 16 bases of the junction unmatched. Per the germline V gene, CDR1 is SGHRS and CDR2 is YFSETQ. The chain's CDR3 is CASSLSAIPLAGVDGANVLTF. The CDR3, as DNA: TGCGCCAGCAGCTTGAGCGCAATACCACTAGCGGGAGTGGACGGGGCCAACGTCCTGACTTTC.

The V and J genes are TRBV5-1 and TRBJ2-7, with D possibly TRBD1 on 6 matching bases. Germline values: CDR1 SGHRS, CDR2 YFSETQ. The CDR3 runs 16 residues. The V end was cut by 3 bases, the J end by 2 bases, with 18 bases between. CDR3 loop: CASSSLGQGKPYEQYF. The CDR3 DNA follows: TGCGCCAGCAGCTCCCTGGGGCAGGGGAAACCCTACGAGCAGTACTTC. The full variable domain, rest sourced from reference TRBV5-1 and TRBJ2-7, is KAGVTQTPRYLIKTRGQQVTLSCSPISGHRSVSWYQQTPGQGLQFLFEYFSETQRNKGNFPGRFSGRQFSNSRSEMNVSTLELGDSALYLCASSSLGQGKPYEQYFGPGTRLTVT.

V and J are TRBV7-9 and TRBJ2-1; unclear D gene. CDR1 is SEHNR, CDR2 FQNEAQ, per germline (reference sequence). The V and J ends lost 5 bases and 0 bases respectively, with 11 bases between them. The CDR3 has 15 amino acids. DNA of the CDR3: TGTGCCAGCAGCCCCCTTGCGAGCTCCTACAATGAGCAGTTCTTC. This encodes CASSPLASSYNEQFF.

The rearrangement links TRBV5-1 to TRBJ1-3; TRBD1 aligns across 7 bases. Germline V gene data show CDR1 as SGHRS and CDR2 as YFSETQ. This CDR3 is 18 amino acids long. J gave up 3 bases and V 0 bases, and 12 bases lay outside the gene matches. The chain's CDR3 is CASSLASPGQILGNTIYF. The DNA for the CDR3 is TGCGCCAGCAGCTTGGCCTCCCCGGGACAGATCCTTGGAAACACCATATATTTT.

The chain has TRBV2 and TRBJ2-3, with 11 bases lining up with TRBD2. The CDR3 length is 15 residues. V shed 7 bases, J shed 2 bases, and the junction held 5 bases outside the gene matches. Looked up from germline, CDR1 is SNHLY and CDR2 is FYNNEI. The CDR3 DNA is TGTGCCAGCAAAGGGACTAGCGGATACACAGATACGCAGTATTTT. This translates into CASKGTSGYTDTQYF. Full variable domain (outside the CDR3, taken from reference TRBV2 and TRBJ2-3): EPEVTQTPSHQVTQMGQEVILRCVPISNHLYFYWYRQILGQKVEFLVSFYNNEISEKSEIFDDQFSVERPDGSNFTLKIRSTKLEDSAMYFCASKGTSGYTDTQYFGPGTRLTVL.

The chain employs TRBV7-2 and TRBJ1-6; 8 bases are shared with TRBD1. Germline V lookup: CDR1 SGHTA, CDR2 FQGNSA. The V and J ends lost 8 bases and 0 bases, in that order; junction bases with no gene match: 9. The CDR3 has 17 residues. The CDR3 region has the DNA TGTGCCAGCTCAGGGACAGGCGATAGCTCCTATAATTCACCCCTCCACTTT. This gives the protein CASSGTGDSSYNSPLHF.

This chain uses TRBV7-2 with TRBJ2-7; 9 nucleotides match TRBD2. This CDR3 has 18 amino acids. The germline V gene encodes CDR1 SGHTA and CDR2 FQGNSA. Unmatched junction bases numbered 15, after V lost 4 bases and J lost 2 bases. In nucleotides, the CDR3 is TGTGCCAGCAGCTCCCCCCCGCTCCTAGCGGGACCGACCTACGAGCAGTACTTC. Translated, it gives CASSSPPLLAGPTYEQYF.

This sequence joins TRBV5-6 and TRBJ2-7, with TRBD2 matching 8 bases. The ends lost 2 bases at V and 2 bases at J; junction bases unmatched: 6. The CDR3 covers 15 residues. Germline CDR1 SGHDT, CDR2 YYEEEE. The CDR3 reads CASSFLSGSPYEQYF. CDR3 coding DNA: TGTGCCAGCAGCTTTCTCAGCGGGAGTCCCTACGAGCAGTACTTC.

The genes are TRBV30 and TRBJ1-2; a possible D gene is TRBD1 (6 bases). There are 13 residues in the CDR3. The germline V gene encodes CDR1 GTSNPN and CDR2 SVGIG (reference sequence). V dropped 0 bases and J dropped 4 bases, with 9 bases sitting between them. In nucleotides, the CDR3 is TGTGCCTGGAGTGTAGGGGGGGGCTATGGCTACACCTTC. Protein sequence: CAWSVGGGYGYTF.

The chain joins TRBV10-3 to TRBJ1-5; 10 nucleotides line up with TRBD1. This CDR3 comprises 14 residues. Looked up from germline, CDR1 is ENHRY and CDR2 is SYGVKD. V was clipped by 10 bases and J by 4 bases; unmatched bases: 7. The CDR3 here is CATRQGAWNQPQHF. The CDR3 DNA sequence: TGTGCCACCCGACAGGGGGCCTGGAATCAGCCCCAGCATTTT.

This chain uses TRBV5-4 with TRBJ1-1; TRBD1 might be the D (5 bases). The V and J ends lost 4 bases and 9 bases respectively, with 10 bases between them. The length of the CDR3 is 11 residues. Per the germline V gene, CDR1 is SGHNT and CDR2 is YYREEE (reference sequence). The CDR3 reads CASSGGGQAFF. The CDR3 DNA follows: TGTGCCAGCAGCGGGGGAGGGCAAGCTTTCTTT.

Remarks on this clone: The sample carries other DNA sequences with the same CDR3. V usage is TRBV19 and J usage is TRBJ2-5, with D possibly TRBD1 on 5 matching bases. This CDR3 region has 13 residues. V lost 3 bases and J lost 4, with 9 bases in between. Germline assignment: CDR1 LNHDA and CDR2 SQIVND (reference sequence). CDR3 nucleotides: TGTGCCAGTAGTATTGGGGCAACAGAGACCCAGTACTTC. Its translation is CASSIGATETQYF.

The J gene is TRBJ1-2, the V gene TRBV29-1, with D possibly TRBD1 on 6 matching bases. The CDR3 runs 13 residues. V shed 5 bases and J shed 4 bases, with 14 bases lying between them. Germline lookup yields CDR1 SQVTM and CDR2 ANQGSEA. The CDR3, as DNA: TGCAGCGTTACACAACAGGGAGTCTATGGCTACACCTTC. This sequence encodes CSVTQQGVYGYTF.

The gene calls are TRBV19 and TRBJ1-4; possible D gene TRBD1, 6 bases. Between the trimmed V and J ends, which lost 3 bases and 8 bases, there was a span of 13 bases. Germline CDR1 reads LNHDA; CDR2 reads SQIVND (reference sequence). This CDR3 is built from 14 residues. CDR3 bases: TGTGCCAGTAGTATCGGGGGGGCCCGGGAAAAACTGTTTTTT. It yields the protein CASSIGGAREKLFF.

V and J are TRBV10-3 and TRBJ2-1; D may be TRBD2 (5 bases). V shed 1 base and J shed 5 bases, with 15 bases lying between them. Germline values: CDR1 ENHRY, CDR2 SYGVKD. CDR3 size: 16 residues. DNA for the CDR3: TGTGCCATCAGTGAGTATTCAGGACTCCTAGACAATGAGCAGTTCTTC. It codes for CAISEYSGLLDNEQFF.